This T cell receptor (beta chain) was identified during a study of T cells after yellow fever vaccination. Study conclusions and caveats: Booster sampling recovered most clones from primary vaccination (96% CD4, around 88% CD8). Contamination of FACS-sorted repertoires by abundant clonotypes from the bulk population could occur. Few clonotypes appeared in both CD4 and CD8 compartments.

A remark on this clonotype: What it binds is not known.

The CDR3 loop spans 18 amino acids. CDR1 is LGHNA, CDR2 YSLEER, per germline. The junction had 13 bases not matched to a gene; V was cut back by 0 bases and J by 3 bases. The 5'RACE template-switching step produced TCR cDNA and added a universal primer site and UMIs. TCRdb used MiXCR to reprocess the 5' RACE reads, holding one entry per CDR3 protein. The sample lists some 110,000 distinct CDR3 sequences; around 8% were seen once. This chain joins TRBV4-3 and TRBJ2-7; TRBD2 matches 8 bases. The material sequenced was CD8+ T cells sorted from PBMCs, taken 45 days after the yellow fever booster vaccination. This receptor was identified in a man between 25 and 39 years old who received the YFV17D yellow fever vaccine. CDR3 protein: CASSQERGVGGRSYEQYF. The CDR3 bases are TGCGCCAGCAGCCAAGAGAGGGGGGTTGGCGGGAGGAGCTACGAGCAGTACTTC.